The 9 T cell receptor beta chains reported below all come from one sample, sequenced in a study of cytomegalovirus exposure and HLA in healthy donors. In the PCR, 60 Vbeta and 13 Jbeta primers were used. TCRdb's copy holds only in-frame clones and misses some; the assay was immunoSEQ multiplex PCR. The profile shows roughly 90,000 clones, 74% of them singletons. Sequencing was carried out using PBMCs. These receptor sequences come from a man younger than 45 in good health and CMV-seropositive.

CDR3 amino acids: CASSLVAGRTDTQYF. In DNA, the CDR3 is TGTGCCAGCAGCTTAGTTGCGGGCCGTACAGATACGCAGTATTTT. The chain has TRBV7-2 and TRBJ2-3; D might be TRBD2 (5 bases). Germline V CDR1 and CDR2: SGHTA, FQGNSA. The CDR3 extends over 15 amino acids. V was cut by 1 base and J by 3 bases, with 11 bases left in between.

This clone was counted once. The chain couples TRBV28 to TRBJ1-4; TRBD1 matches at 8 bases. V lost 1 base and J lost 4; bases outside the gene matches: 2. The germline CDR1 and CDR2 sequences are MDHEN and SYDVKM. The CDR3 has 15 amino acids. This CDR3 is CASSLLQGGNEKLFF. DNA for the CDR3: TGTGCCAGCAGTTTATTACAGGGGGGTAATGAAAAACTGTTTTTT.

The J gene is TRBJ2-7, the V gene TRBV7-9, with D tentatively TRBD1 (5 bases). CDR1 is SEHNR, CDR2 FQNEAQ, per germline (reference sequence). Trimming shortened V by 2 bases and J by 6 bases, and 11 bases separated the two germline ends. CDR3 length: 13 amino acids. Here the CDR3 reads CASSLSGPAEQYF. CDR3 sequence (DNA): TGTGCCAGCAGCTTATCAGGGCCCGCCGAGCAGTACTTC.

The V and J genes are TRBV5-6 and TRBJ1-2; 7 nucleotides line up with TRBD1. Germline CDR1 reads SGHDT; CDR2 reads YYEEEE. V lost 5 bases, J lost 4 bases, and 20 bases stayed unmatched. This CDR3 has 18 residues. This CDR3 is CASSSGQESYAAFYGYTF. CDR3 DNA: TGTGCCAGCAGTTCTGGACAGGAGAGCTACGCGGCCTTCTATGGCTACACCTTC.

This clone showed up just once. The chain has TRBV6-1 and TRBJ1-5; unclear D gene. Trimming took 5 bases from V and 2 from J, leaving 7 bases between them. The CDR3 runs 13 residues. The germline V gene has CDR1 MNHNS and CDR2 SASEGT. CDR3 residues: CASSLAGNQPQHF. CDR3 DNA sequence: TGTGCCAGCAGTTTGGCTGGCAATCAGCCCCAGCATTTT.

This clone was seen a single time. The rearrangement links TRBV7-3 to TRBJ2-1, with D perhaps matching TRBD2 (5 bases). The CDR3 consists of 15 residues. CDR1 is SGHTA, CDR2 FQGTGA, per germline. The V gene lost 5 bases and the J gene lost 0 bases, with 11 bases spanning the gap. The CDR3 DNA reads TGTGCCAGCAGCCTAAGCGGAAGCTCCTACAATGAGCAGTTCTTC. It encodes CASSLSGSSYNEQFF.

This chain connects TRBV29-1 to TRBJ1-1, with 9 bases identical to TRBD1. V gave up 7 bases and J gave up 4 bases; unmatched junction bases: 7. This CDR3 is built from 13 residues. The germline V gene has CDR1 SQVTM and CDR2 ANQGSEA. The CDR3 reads CSASSGQGTEAFF. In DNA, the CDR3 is TGCAGCGCATCATCGGGACAGGGCACTGAAGCTTTCTTT.

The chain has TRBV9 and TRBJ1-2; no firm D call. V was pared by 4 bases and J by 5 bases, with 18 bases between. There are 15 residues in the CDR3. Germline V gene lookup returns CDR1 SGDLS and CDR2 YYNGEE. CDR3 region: CASSPEGGFGYGYTF. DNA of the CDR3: TGTGCCAGCAGCCCTGAGGGAGGGTTCGGTTATGGCTACACCTTC.

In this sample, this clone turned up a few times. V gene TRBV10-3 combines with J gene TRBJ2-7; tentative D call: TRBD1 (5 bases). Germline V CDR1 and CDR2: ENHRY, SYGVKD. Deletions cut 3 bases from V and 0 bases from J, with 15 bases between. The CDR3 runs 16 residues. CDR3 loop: CAISDLQATSSYEQYF. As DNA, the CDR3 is TGTGCCATCAGTGATTTACAGGCAACGAGCTCCTACGAGCAGTACTTC.